Included here is one TCR beta chain sequence, with context. CDR3 length: 17 amino acids. In germline, CDR1 is SGHRS, CDR2 YFSETQ. Deletions cut 0 bases from V and 1 base from J, with 11 bases between. These data are taken from a study of blood T cell repertoires in COVID-19. Study-wide background: From the United States, Italy and Spain came samples of acute and convalescent COVID-19. Sample material is recorded as cDNA or gDNA derived from T cells, B-cell-depleted T cells, or PBMCs.

Original analysis: Amplified reference gene primers provided the basis for estimating nucleated cell counts. Repertoires were generated with immunoSEQ multiplex PCR, while TCRdb's copy carries only in-frame clones and drops some. V and J calls plus clone size are reproduced from that table; the DNA served to infer D and trimming. The repertoire includes about 100,000 clones, 85% of them detected once, and around 1.9% sits in the top ten. Sample: peripheral blood. The TCR originated in a woman in her sixties or seventies with active or convalescent COVID-19. The chain links TRBV5-1 to TRBJ1-6; no firm D call. CDR3 residues: CASSLGLTGSYNSPLHF. For the CDR3, the DNA is TGCGCCAGCAGCTTGGGGCTTACGGGTTCCTATAATTCACCCCTCCACTTT.